These 17 T cell receptor beta chains were all obtained from the same sample, sequenced in a study of cytomegalovirus exposure and HLA in healthy donors. Primers: 60 Vbeta forward and 13 Jbeta reverse. The protocol was immunoSEQ multiplex PCR, while the TCRdb copy is restricted to in-frame clones and leaves out a portion. The sample lists 150,000 or so clones, just under 75% occurring once. The source material was PBMCs. The receptors here all came from a woman under 30 in good health and CMV-seronegative.

This chain uses TRBV4-1 with TRBJ1-2; D remains ambiguous. The CDR3 is 15 amino acids. Germline V gene sequence: CDR1 MGHRA, CDR2 YSYEKL. V dropped 0 bases and J dropped 4 bases, with 12 bases sitting between them. CDR3 nucleotides: TGCGCCAGCAGCCAAGAAGGCAGCGGTGGCTATGGCTACACCTTC. This gives the protein CASSQEGSGGYGYTF.

CDR3 in amino acids: CASSVTSAGTDTQYF. As DNA, the CDR3 is TGTGCCAGCAGCGTGACGTCGGCAGGGACAGATACGCAGTATTTT. The gene calls are TRBV9 and TRBJ2-3, with D perhaps TRBD1 (5 bases). CDR1 SGDLS and CDR2 YYNGEE come from the germline V gene. The CDR3 runs 15 residues. The ends were cut back, 2 bases at V and 3 bases at J, with 13 bases in the middle.

The chain recombines TRBV10-3 with TRBJ2-7; 7 nucleotides line up with TRBD1. V was clipped by 10 bases and J by 3 bases; unmatched bases: 6. The CDR3 is 12 residues long. Germline CDR1 and CDR2: ENHRY and SYGVKD. CDR3 sequence: CATGTDYYEQYV. CDR3 in DNA: TGTGCCACAGGGACAGATTACTACGAGCAGTACGTC.

This clone is a singleton in its sample. This rearrangement joins TRBV5-6 to TRBJ1-3; D gene unclear. The CDR3 spans 15 residues. Per the germline V gene, CDR1 is SGHDT and CDR2 is YYEEEE. V was clipped by 4 bases and J by 0 bases, with 11 bases between them. The CDR3 coding sequence is TGTGCCAGCAGCCCCGGGGTTAGCTCTGGAAACACCATATATTTT. It specifies CASSPGVSSGNTIYF.

This clone was detected only a few times. The rearrangement links TRBV19 to TRBJ1-5, with 8 bases lining up with TRBD1. The ends lost 6 bases at V and 4 bases at J; junction bases unmatched: 8. CDR3 length: 15 residues. Germline CDR1 reads LNHDA; CDR2 reads SQIVND (reference sequence). The CDR3 coding sequence is TGTGCCAGTAGCTCGGGACAGGCTGAGAATCAGCCCCAGCATTTT. This encodes CASSSGQAENQPQHF.

The rearrangement links TRBV11-3 to TRBJ2-7; 14 nucleotides align to TRBD2. The CDR3 is 15 amino acids. Trimming at V came to 5 bases and at J to 2 bases, leaving 2 bases not matched to a gene. The germline V gene has CDR1 SGHNT and CDR2 YENEEA. The CDR3 DNA is TGTGCCAGCAGCGCGGGACTAGCGGGGGCCTACGAGCAGTACGTC. Translating it yields CASSAGLAGAYEQYV.

V is TRBV11-2 and J is TRBJ2-3, with a possible D match to TRBD2 (6 bases). V lost 1 base to trimming and J lost 3 bases, with 8 bases between them. This CDR3 comprises 14 residues. The germline gives CDR1 SGHAT, CDR2 FQNNGV. CDR3 nucleotides: TGTGCCAGCAGCTTAGGGCGGGGAACAGATACGCAGTATTTT. Its protein product is CASSLGRGTDTQYF.

The chain combines TRBV19 with TRBJ1-5; D is ambiguous. The germline V gene has CDR1 LNHDA and CDR2 SQIVND (reference sequence). The CDR3 covers 14 residues. Trimming left V 5 bases short and J 5 bases short, with 13 bases between. The CDR3: CASSPGFLYQPQHF. CDR3 in DNA: TGTGCCAGTAGTCCAGGATTCCTTTATCAGCCCCAGCATTTT.

The chain joins TRBV7-2 to TRBJ2-5, with 8 bases matching TRBD2. The CDR3 consists of 13 residues. The germline V gene encodes CDR1 SGHTA and CDR2 FQGNSA. Unmatched junction bases numbered 6, after V lost 11 bases and J lost 1 base. The CDR3 bases are TGTGCCGGGGGAGCGGGGGCCCAAGAGACCCAGTACTTC. It translates to CAGGAGAQETQYF.

The chain carries TRBV11-2 and TRBJ2-3, with 14 nucleotides matching TRBD2. The CDR3 contains 19 residues. CDR1 and CDR2 from the germline V gene are SGHAT and FQNNGV. The V segment lost 1 base and the J segment 4 bases; nucleotides outside the gene matches: 10. This CDR3 is CASSLAGGLAGARADTQYF. CDR3 sequence (DNA): TGTGCCAGCAGCTTAGCCGGGGGACTAGCGGGAGCTCGGGCAGATACGCAGTATTTT.

The V call is TRBV19, the J call TRBJ1-1; 12 positions match TRBD1. V lost 9 bases to trimming and J lost 6 bases; unmatched junction nucleotides: 11. Germline CDR1 is LNHDA and CDR2 is SQIVND (reference sequence). This CDR3 comprises 15 residues. The DNA of the CDR3 is TGTGCCAGAGAACCCGGGGACAGGGGGCGCCCTGAAGCTTTCTTT. Amino acids: CAREPGDRGRPEAFF.

This clone is a singleton in its sample. The rearrangement links TRBV5-4 to TRBJ2-3, with 10 nucleotides matching TRBD2. The junction had 7 bases not matched to a gene; V was cut back by 0 bases and J by 6 bases. The CDR3 contains 16 residues. Germline V gene data show CDR1 as SGHNT and CDR2 as YYREEE (reference sequence). As DNA, the CDR3 is TGTGCCAGCAGCTTGGCAGCGGGAGGGCCATACGATACGCAGTATTTT. Amino acids: CASSLAAGGPYDTQYF.

The DNA for the CDR3 is TGTGCCAGCAGTCGGGACATCCAAGAGACCCAGTACTTC. It specifies CASSRDIQETQYF. The V gene is TRBV11-3, the J gene TRBJ2-5, with D possibly TRBD1 on 6 matching bases. Trimming stripped 6 bases from V and 1 base from J, with 9 bases between. The germline V gene encodes CDR1 SGHNT and CDR2 YENEEA. This CDR3 has 13 amino acids.

This clone appeared once. CDR3 bases: TGTGCCAGCAGTTTCACGGGACAGGCGGATAACTATGGCTACACCTTC. Protein product: CASSFTGQADNYGYTF. The rearrangement joins TRBV27 to TRBJ1-2; 8 bases align to TRBD1. The CDR3 is 16 residues long. The germline CDR1 and CDR2 sequences are MNHEY and SMNVEV (reference sequence). With V trimmed by 3 bases and J by 1 base, 7 bases remained unmatched.

This chain joins TRBV9 and TRBJ2-1, with a possible D match to TRBD2 (6 bases). This CDR3 has 15 amino acids. The ends were cut back, 0 bases at V and 3 bases at J, with 10 bases in the middle. The V gene's germline CDR1 is SGDLS and CDR2 YYNGEE. Written as DNA, the CDR3 is TGTGCCAGCAGCGTAGAGGAGGGAAACTACAATGAGCAGTTCTTC. Translating it yields CASSVEEGNYNEQFF.

CDR3 in DNA: TGTGCCAGTAGTAGCTACAGCAGCAATCAGCCCCAGCATTTT. This codes for CASSSYSSNQPQHF. The rearrangement links TRBV19 to TRBJ1-5; D ambiguous. V gave up 4 bases and J gave up 1 base, with 8 bases separating them. The CDR3 is 14 residues long. The germline V gene encodes CDR1 LNHDA and CDR2 SQIVND (reference sequence).

This clone was detected once. At one of its ends the junction is not consistent with the germline gene, which may arise from a read error. V and J are TRBV19 and TRBJ1-2, with 8 bases matching TRBD1. Looked up from germline, CDR1 is LNHDA and CDR2 is SQIVND (reference sequence). The CDR3 runs to 18 residues. Written as DNA, the CDR3 is TGTGCCAGTAGTCTAGAGGTACAGGGGGGTACCCCTAACTATGGCTACACCTTC. As protein: CASSLEVQGGTPNYGYTF.